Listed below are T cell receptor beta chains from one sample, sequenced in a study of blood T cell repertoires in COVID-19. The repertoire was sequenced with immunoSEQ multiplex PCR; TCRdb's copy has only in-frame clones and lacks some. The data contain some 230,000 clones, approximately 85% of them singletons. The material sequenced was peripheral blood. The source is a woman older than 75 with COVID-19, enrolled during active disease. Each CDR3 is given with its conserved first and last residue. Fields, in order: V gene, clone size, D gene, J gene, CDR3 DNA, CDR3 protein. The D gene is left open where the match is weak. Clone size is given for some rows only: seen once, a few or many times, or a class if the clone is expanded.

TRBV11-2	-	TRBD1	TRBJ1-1	TGTGCCAGCAGCTCCGCAGGGGGCGTCACTGAAGCTTTCTTT	CASSSAGGVTEAFF
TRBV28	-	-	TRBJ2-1	TGTGCCAGCAGTCCGTACTTCTCGTCGGTCTGGTTCTTC	CASSPYFSSVWFF
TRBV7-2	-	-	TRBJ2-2	TGTGCCAGCAGCTTACAGGAGCGGTCCGGGGAGCTGTTTTTT	CASSLQERSGELFF
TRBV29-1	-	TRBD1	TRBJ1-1	TGCAGCGCACCGGGACAGGGTTTCACTGAAGCTTTCTTT	CSAPGQGFTEAFF
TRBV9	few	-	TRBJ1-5	TGTGCCAGCAGCCGGGACTGGTATAGCAATCAGCCCCAGCATTTT	CASSRDWYSNQPQHF
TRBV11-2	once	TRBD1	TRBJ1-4	TGTGCCAGCAGCTTATATCAGGGGGCAACTAATGAAAAACTGTTTTTT	CASSLYQGATNEKLFF
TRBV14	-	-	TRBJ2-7	TGTGCCAGCAGCCGGATGCTCGGGAGTCACGAGCAGTACTTC	CASSRMLGSHEQYF
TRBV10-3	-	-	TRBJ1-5	TGTGCCATCAGTGACACAGATCAGCCCCAGCATTTT	CAISDTDQPQHF
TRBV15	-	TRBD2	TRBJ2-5	TGTGCCCCCAGCCGGGAGGGGGGGGAGACCCAGTACTTC	CAPSREGGETQYF
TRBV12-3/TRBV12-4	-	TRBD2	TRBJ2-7	TGTGCCAGCAGTTTCGGGAGGGAGCAGTACTTC	CASSFGREQYF
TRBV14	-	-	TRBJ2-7	TGTGCCAGCAGCCCTACCGCTAGCCGACGCTCCTACGAGCAGTACTTC	CASSPTASRRSYEQYF
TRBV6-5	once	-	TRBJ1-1	TGTGCCAGCGGACAACGCACTGAAGCTTTCTTT	CASGQRTEAFF
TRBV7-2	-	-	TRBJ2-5	TGTGCCAGCAGCTTAGCGACTAGTGGGTGGAAAGAGACCCAGTACTTC	CASSLATSGWKETQYF
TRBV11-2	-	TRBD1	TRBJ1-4	TGTGCCAGCAGCTTATCTATCGGGACAGTTAATGAAAAACTGTTTTTT	CASSLSIGTVNEKLFF
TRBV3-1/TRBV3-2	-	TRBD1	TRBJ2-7	TGTGCCAGCAGCCAAGAAGCGAGGGACAGGGTTTCCGAGCAGTACTTC	CASSQEARDRVSEQYF
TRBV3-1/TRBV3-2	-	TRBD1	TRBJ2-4	TGTGCCAGCAGCCAATCCAACAGGGGGCGAGTAAACATTCAGTACTTC	CASSQSNRGRVNIQYF
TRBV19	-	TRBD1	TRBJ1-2	TGTGCCAGTAGGCCGCCGGGACAGATCTATGGCTACACCTTC	CASRPPGQIYGYTF
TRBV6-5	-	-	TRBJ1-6	TGTGCCAGCAGTTACTCGAAACTTGGAGGCCCAACACCCCTCCACTTT	CASSYSKLGGPTPLHF
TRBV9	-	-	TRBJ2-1	TGTGCCAGCAGCGTAAATATGGGAGGCCCCGGCAATGAGCAGTTCTTC	CASSVNMGGPGNEQFF
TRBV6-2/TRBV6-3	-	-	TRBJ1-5	TGTGCCAGCAGTTCACAGGGACGCAATCAGCCCCAGCATTTT	CASSSQGRNQPQHF
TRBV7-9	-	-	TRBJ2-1	TGTGCCAGCAGCCTTAGGGGCGGCTACAATGAGCAGTTCTTC	CASSLRGGYNEQFF
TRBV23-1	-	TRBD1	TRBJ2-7	TGCGCCAGCAGTCAACTTCCGGGACAGGTCTACGAGCAGTACTTC	CASSQLPGQVYEQYF
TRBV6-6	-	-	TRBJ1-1	TGTGCCAGCAGTCAAGAAGGGGGAACTGAAGCTTTCTTT	CASSQEGGTEAFF
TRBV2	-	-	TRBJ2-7	TGTGCCAGCAGTGTCCTGCAGACTGCCTACGAGCAGTACTTC	CASSVLQTAYEQYF
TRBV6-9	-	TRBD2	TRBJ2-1	TGTGCCAGCAGTTATTCGTTTCCTAGCGGGAGGATCTATGAGCAGTTCTTC	CASSYSFPSGRIYEQFF
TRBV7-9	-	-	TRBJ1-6	TGTGCCAGCAGCTTAGGGGCCGGGATTGGTAATTCACCCCTCCACTTT	CASSLGAGIGNSPLHF
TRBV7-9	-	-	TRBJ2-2	TGTGCCAGCAGCTTAGATTCCGCGGGGTTTACCGGGGAGCTGTTTTTT	CASSLDSAGFTGELFF
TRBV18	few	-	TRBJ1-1	TGTGCCAGCTCACCACCGGAGGGGCAGAACACTGAAGCTTTCTTT	CASSPPEGQNTEAFF
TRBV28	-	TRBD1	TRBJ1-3	TGTGCCAGCAGTCTTCCCGGGACAGGCCTGAACACCATATATTTT	CASSLPGTGLNTIYF
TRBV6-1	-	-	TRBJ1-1	TGTGCCAGCAGTGAGATAGGGGCTGAAGCTTTCTTT	CASSEIGAEAFF
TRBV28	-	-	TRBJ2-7	TGTGCCACCCGGACAGCCTACGAGCAGTACTTC	CATRTAYEQYF
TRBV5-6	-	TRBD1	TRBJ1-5	TGTGCCAGCAGCAACAGGGGCCGCAATCAGCCCCAGCATTTT	CASSNRGRNQPQHF
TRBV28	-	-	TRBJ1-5	TGTGCCAGCAGTGCGACAGCTATAAGCCAGCATTTT	CASSATAISQHF
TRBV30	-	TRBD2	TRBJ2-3	TGTGCCTGGAGACTAGCGGTTTGGGATACGCAGTATTTT	CAWRLAVWDTQYF
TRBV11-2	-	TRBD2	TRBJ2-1	TGTGCCAGCAGCTCCACTAGCGGGGCCTACAATGAGCAGTTCTTC	CASSSTSGAYNEQFF
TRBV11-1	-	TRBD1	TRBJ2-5	TGTGCCAGCAGCGGGGACAGGTTAGAGACCCAGTACTTC	CASSGDRLETQYF
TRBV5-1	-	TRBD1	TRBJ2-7	TGCGCCAGCAGCTTGGGGGGACAGGGGGTCTCCTACGAGCAGTACTTC	CASSLGGQGVSYEQYF
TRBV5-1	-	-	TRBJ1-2	TGCGCCAGCAGCTTGACTGGTGGCTACACCTTC	CASSLTGGYTF
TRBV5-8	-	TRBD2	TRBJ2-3	TGTGCCAGCAGAGGGCTAGCGGGGACGGCAGATACGCAGTATTTT	CASRGLAGTADTQYF
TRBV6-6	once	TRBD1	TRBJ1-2	TGTGCCAGCAGTTCCAGGGGGGATGGCTATGGCTACACCTTC	CASSSRGDGYGYTF
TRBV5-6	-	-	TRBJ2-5	TGTGCCAGCAGCCGTCGGGTGGAGACCCAGTACTTC	CASSRRVETQYF
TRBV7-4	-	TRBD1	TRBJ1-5	TGTGCCAGCAGCTTAGGTTGGACAGGGGATCAGCCCCAGCATTTT	CASSLGWTGDQPQHF
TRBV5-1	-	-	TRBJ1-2	TGCGCCAGCAGCTTGGGGGGCGGCCAGGGCGATGGCTACACCTTC	CASSLGGGQGDGYTF
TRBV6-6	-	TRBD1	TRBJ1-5	TGTGCCAGCAGTTACTCGCGGGACAGCTATCAGCCCCAGCATTTT	CASSYSRDSYQPQHF
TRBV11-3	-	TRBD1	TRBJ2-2	TGTGCCAGCAGCCCCCGGGACAGGGTGAACACCGGGGAGCTGTTTTTT	CASSPRDRVNTGELFF
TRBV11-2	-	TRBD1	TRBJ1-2	TGTGCCAGCAGCTTGGCCGGGACAGGGGCCTATGGCTACACCTTC	CASSLAGTGAYGYTF
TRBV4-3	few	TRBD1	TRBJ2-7	TGCGCCAGCAGCCGGGACAGGGGCTACGAGCAGTACTTC	CASSRDRGYEQYF
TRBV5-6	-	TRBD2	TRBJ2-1	TGTGCCAGCAGCTTGGGTAGCGGGGGATTCTACAATGAGCAGTTCTTC	CASSLGSGGFYNEQFF
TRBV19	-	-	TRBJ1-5	TGTGCCAGTAGTAGGCGGGGGCAGCCCCAGCATTTT	CASSRRGQPQHF
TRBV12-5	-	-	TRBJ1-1	TGTGCTAGTGGCCAGAACACTGAAGCTTTCTTT	CASGQNTEAFF
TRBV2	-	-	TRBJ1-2	TGTGCCATCCTGACAACTGGCTACACCTTC	CAILTTGYTF
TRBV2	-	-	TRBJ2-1	TGTGCCAGCAGGGACCCCGGACAGAGAGCCTACAATGAGCAGTTCTTC	CASRDPGQRAYNEQFF
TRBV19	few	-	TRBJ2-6	TGTGCCAGTCGGACAGCGAGCTCTGGGGCCAACGTCCTGACTTTC	CASRTASSGANVLTF
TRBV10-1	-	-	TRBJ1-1	TGCGCCAGCAGTGAAAAGAGGAACACTGAAGCTTTCTTT	CASSEKRNTEAFF
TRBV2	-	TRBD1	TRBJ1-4	TGTGCCAGCAGTTGGGACAGGAGTAATGAAAAACTGTTTTTT	CASSWDRSNEKLFF